This T cell receptor (beta chain) is from a study of cytomegalovirus exposure and HLA in healthy donors. Germline CDR1 and CDR2: SGHNT and YENEEA. The CDR3 has 15 residues. V trimming: 5 bases; J trimming: 3 bases; junction bases outside the gene matches: 7. Researchers ran the PCR with 60 Vbeta and 13 Jbeta primers. The table came from immunoSEQ multiplex PCR; TCRdb's copy has only in-frame clones and leaves some out. The table shows just over 200,000 clones, with almost 70% occurring only once. As for the donors, each was a healthy bone marrow donor. Study observations and caveats: Through in vitro validation, a few CMV-associated chains were shown to be specific for CMV antigens. Despite most TCR sequences being rare, some public TCRs occurred in many donors.

As to this clone: Antigen unknown.

The chain combines TRBV11-3 with TRBJ1-1, with 9 positions matching TRBD1. The receptor's source is a man aged 35-49 years in good health and CMV-seropositive. Sequenced material: PBMCs. The CDR3 here is CASSPRTGEDTEAFF. Written as DNA, the CDR3 is TGTGCCAGCAGCCCCAGGACAGGGGAGGACACTGAAGCTTTCTTT. Full variable domain (remainder filled in from reference TRBV11-3 and TRBJ1-1): EAGVVQSPRYKIIEKKQPVAFWCNPISGHNTLYWYLQNLGQGPELLIRYENEEAVDDSQLPKDRFSAERLKGVDSTLKIQPAELGDSAVYLCASSPRTGEDTEAFFGQGTRLTVV.